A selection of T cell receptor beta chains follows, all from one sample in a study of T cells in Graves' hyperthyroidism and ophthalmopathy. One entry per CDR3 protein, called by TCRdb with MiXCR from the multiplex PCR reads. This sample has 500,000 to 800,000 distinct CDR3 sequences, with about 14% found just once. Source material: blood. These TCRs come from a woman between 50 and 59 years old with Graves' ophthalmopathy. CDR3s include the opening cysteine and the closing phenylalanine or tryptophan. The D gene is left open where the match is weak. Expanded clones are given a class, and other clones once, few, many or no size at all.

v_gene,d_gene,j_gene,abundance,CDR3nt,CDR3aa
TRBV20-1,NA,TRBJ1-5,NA,TGCAGTGCTAGGGCAGGACAGTATAGCAATCAGCCCCAGCATTTT,CSARAGQYSNQPQHF
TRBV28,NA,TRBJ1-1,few,TGTGCCAGCAGATATGGGGCCCTGAACACTGAAGCTTTCTTT,CASRYGALNTEAFF
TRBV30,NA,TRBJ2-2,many,TGTGCCTGGAGTAGACAGAACACCGGGGAGCTGTTTTTT,CAWSRQNTGELFF
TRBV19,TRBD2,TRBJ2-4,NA,TGTGCCAGTAGTATAGATCGGCTAGCGGGAGTAGCCAAAAACATTCAGTACTTC,CASSIDRLAGVAKNIQYF
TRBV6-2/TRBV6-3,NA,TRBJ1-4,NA,TGTGCCAGCAGTACCCACAGGGCGTCTAATGAAAAACTGTTTTTT,CASSTHRASNEKLFF
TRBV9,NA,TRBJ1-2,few,TGTGCCAGCAGCCCTAGTGGTTCGGTTGGCTACACCTTC,CASSPSGSVGYTF
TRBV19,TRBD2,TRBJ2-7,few,TGTGCCAGTAGTATTTTTGGCAGGACTAGCTCCTACGAGCAGTACTTC,CASSIFGRTSSYEQYF
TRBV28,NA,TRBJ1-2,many,TGTGCCAGCAGTTTATGGGGTACGGGGGGCTACACCTTC,CASSLWGTGGYTF
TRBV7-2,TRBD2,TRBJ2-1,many,TGTGCCAGCAGCTTAGTACTAGCGGGAGTTCACTCCTACAATGAGCAGTTCTTC,CASSLVLAGVHSYNEQFF
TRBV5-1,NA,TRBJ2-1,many,TGCGCCAGCACCCTGGACTCGGAGCGGACTGAGCAGTTCTTC,CASTLDSERTEQFF
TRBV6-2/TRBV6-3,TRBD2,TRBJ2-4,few,TGTGCCAGCAGACGGTCTGCGGGAGGGACAGCCAAAAACATTCAGTACTTC,CASRRSAGGTAKNIQYF
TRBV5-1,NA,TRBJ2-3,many,TGCGCCAGCAGCTTGGCCCCGATTTCGGACAGCACAGATACGCAGTATTTT,CASSLAPISDSTDTQYF
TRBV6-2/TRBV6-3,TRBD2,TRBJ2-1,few,TGTGCCAGCAGTTACTCTGTCCTAGCGGCGAACTCCTACAATGAGCAGTTCTTC,CASSYSVLAANSYNEQFF
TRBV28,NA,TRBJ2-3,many,TGTGCCAGCAGTTTAGAGACTCCACACCTTTCCACAGATACGCAGTATTTT,CASSLETPHLSTDTQYF
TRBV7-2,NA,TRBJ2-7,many,TGTGCCAGCAGCATGGACCTGTACTACGAGCAGTACTTC,CASSMDLYYEQYF
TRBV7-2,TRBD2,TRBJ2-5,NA,TGTGCCAGCAGCTTAAGCGGGGCCCAGTACTTC,CASSLSGAQYF
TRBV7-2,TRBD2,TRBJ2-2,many,TGTGCCAGCAGCTTAAAGAAAATGGGGACTAGCGGGATTACCGGGGAGCTGTTTTTT,CASSLKKMGTSGITGELFF
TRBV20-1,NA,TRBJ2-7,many,TGCAGTGCAAACCCGTGGACTACGTCCTACGAGCAGTACTTC,CSANPWTTSYEQYF
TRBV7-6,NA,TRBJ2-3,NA,TGTGCCAGCAGCTTAGTCCCACTAGGACGGAGCACAGATACGCAGTATTTT,CASSLVPLGRSTDTQYF
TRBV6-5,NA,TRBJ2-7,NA,TGTGCCAGCAGTTACTCAGGTCGCGAGCAGTACTTC,CASSYSGREQYF
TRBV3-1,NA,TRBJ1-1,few,TGTGCCAGCAGCCCCCCAGGCAACGCTGAAGCTTTCTTT,CASSPPGNAEAFF
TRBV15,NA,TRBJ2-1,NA,TGTGCCACCAGCAGGGATCACCTAGGTGAGCAGTTCTTC,CATSRDHLGEQFF
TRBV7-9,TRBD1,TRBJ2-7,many,TGTGCCAGCAGCCCCAAGACCGGGACAGGGGCCTACGAGCAGTACTTC,CASSPKTGTGAYEQYF
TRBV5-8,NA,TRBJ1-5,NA,TGTGCCAGCAGCTTCGTCATGGGGCATTTT,CASSFVMGHF
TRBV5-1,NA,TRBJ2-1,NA,TGCGCCAGCAGCTTGGGGCGGGTTACCTACAATGAGCAGTTCTTC,CASSLGRVTYNEQFF
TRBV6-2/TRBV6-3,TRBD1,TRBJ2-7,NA,TGTGCCAGCAGACTACGGACAGGGGACTCCTACGAGCAGTACTTC,CASRLRTGDSYEQYF
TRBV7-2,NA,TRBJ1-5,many,TGTGCCAGCAGCATTAGGACGAATGTTCAGCCCCAGCATTTT,CASSIRTNVQPQHF
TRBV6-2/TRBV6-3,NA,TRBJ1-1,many,TGTGCCAGCAGGGATTACATAGTGAAGAACACTGAAGCTTTCTTT,CASRDYIVKNTEAFF
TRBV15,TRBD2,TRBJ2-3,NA,TGTGCCACCAGCAGAGATAAATTTCCAGTAGCGGGAGGCACAGATACGCAGTATTTT,CATSRDKFPVAGGTDTQYF
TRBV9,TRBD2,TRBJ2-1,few,TGTGCCAGCAGCACCGGGACTAGCGACAATGAGCAGTTCTTC,CASSTGTSDNEQFF
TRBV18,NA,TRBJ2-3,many,TGTGCCAGCTCACAGACAGCCCTAAGCACAGATACGCAGTATTTT,CASSQTALSTDTQYF
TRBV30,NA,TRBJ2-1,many,TGTGCCTGGAGCCAGGACCATGAGCAGTTCTTC,CAWSQDHEQFF
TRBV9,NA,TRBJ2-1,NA,TGTGCCAGCAGCTCCGGGACTGGAGGCTATGAGCAGTTCTTC,CASSSGTGGYEQFF
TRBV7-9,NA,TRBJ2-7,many,TGTGCCAGCGCTTTGGCCTACGAGCAGTACTTC,CASALAYEQYF
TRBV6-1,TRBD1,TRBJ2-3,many,TGTGCCAGCAGTCACCGCGGGACAGGGGACACAGATACGCAGTATTTT,CASSHRGTGDTDTQYF
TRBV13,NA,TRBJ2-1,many,TGTGCCAGCAACTACCTAGCGCTCCGATACAATGAGCAGTTCTTC,CASNYLALRYNEQFF
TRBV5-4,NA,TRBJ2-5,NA,TGTGCCAGCAGCCAAACAGGGAGCAGGGAGACCCAGTACTTC,CASSQTGSRETQYF
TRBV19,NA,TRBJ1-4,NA,TGTGCCAGTAGTATAACAGCTGGTGAAAAACTGTTTTTT,CASSITAGEKLFF
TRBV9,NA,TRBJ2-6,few,TGTGCCAGCAGCGTTACTATGGGGGGGCTTGGGGCCAACGTCCTGACTTTC,CASSVTMGGLGANVLTF
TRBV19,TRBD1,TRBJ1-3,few,TGTGCCAGTAGTCGCGGACAGGAAAACACCATATATTTT,CASSRGQENTIYF
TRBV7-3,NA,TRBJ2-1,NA,TGTGCCAGCAGCTCATCAGGGATGTCCTCCTACAATGAGCAGTTCTTC,CASSSSGMSSYNEQFF
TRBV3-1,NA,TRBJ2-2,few,TGTGCCAGCAGCCAACGCCAGGGTACGCACACCGGGGAGCTGTTTTTT,CASSQRQGTHTGELFF
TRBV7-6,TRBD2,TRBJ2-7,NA,TGTGCCAGCAGCTTAGTGAGGTCAGGGGCTAGCGGGAGCACCGAGCAGTACTTC,CASSLVRSGASGSTEQYF
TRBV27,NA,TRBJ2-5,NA,TGTGCCAGCAGTTTATCTCTAGGCTTAAGAGAGACCCAGTACTTC,CASSLSLGLRETQYF
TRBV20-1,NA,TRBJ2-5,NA,TGCAGTGCTAGAGATGCCCGGGGCAGGCAAGAGACCCAGTACTTC,CSARDARGRQETQYF
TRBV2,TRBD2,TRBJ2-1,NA,TGTGCCAGCAGTGAGCATGCGGGAGCCTACAATGAGCAGTTCTTC,CASSEHAGAYNEQFF
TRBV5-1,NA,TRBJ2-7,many,TGCGCCAGCAGCACCCTAGAACCCTACGAGCAGTACTTC,CASSTLEPYEQYF
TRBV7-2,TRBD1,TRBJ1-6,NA,TGTGCCAGCAGCTTACAGGGGGCGAACGGTTCACCCCTCCACTTT,CASSLQGANGSPLHF
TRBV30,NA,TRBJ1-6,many,TGTGCCTGGGGTCTCCTCAATTCACCCCTCCACTTT,CAWGLLNSPLHF
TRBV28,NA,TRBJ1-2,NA,TGTGCCACCCTCGCCGGGACGGCCTATGGCTACACCTTC,CATLAGTAYGYTF
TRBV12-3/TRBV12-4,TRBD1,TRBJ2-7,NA,TGTGCCAGCAGTCAGACAGGGGGCGCGGGTGAGCAGTACTTC,CASSQTGGAGEQYF
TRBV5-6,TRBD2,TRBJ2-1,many,TGTGCCAGCAGGATCACACGGACTAGCGGGAATGAGCAGTTCTTC,CASRITRTSGNEQFF
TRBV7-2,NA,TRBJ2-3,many,TGTGCCAGCAGTCCAAGCGGACGATACACAGATACGCAGTATTTT,CASSPSGRYTDTQYF
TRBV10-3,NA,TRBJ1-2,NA,TGTGCCATCAGTGAGTCGAGACAGAGCTTATATGGCTACACCTTC,CAISESRQSLYGYTF
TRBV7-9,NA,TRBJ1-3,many,TGTGCCAGCAGCCCTAGGCGAGGGGCCTCTGGAAACACCATATATTTT,CASSPRRGASGNTIYF
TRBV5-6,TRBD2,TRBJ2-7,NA,TGTGCCAGCAGCTTGTTAGCGGGGGCTGAAGGATTGGGCGAGCAGTACTTC,CASSLLAGAEGLGEQYF
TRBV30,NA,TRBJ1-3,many,TGTGCCTGGGATCCTACAGGGCTAGGAAACACCATATATTTT,CAWDPTGLGNTIYF